A single sample is the source of the 32 T cell receptor beta chains below, sequenced in a study of T cell changes during pregnancy in multiple sclerosis. TCRdb's copy holds only in-frame clones and misses some; the assay was immunoSEQ multiplex PCR. The data contain around 5,400 clones, 70% to 85% of them singletons. This sample comprised CD8+ T cells from peripheral blood mononuclear cells, obtained in the second trimester of pregnancy. These receptors were taken from a female donor in good health, enrolled as a control in a pregnancy study.

The rearrangement uses TRBV6-5 and TRBJ1-5, with 8 bases lining up with TRBD1. Germline values: CDR1 MNHEY, CDR2 SVGAGI. V was pared by 11 bases and J by 5 bases, with 8 bases of the junction left unmatched. CDR3 length equals 13 residues. The CDR3: CAYQAQGDQPQHF. CDR3 DNA: TGTGCCTATCAGGCACAGGGGGATCAGCCCCAGCATTTT.

Only a few counts were recorded for this clone. The chain combines TRBV27 with TRBJ2-1; 10 bases are a match to TRBD2. J gave up 4 bases and V 2 bases, and 5 bases lay outside the gene matches. Germline-derived CDR1 and CDR2 are MNHEY and SMNVEV (reference sequence). This CDR3 has 16 residues. This CDR3 reads CASSLPGTSEYNEQFF. The CDR3 DNA follows: TGTGCCAGCAGTTTACCAGGGACTAGCGAGTACAATGAGCAGTTCTTC.

This chain links TRBV12-5 with TRBJ1-2; 10 positions match TRBD1. The CDR3 extends over 14 amino acids. Trimming took 5 bases from V and 8 from J; bases not matched to a gene: 8. Per the germline V gene, CDR1 is LGHNT and CDR2 is FRNRAP. The CDR3 is CASGPTGGARGYTF. The CDR3 DNA follows: TGTGCTAGTGGTCCGACAGGGGGCGCGCGGGGCTACACCTTC.

CDR3 in DNA: TGTGCCAGCAGTGACGCCGGGAACACAGATACGCAGTATTTT. It encodes CASSDAGNTDTQYF. The chain recombines TRBV6-4 with TRBJ2-3; a possible D gene is TRBD2 (5 bases). The CDR3 is 14 amino acids. Germline V CDR1 and CDR2: MRHNA, SNTAGT. The V end lost 2 bases, the J end lost 2 bases, and 8 bases lay between the germline ends.

V and J are TRBV4-3 and TRBJ2-2; the D gene is possibly TRBD2 (5 bases). CDR3 length: 15 residues. CDR1 and CDR2 from the germline V gene are LGHNA and YSLEER. V lost 1 base, J lost 5 bases, and 11 bases lay in between. The chain's CDR3 is CASSQGLTGTGELFF. CDR3 DNA sequence: TGCGCCAGCAGCCAAGGACTCACGGGGACCGGGGAGCTGTTTTTT.

The chain combines TRBV29-1 with TRBJ2-1; 11 bases align to TRBD1. After removal of 5 bases from V and 10 bases from J, the junction contained 10 bases not matched to a gene. The germline V gene encodes CDR1 SQVTM and CDR2 ANQGSEA. CDR3 size: 14 residues. The CDR3 DNA is TGCAGCGTTCTCTCCGGACAGGGGGCAGGGGAGCAGTTCTTC. Protein product: CSVLSGQGAGEQFF.

This chain connects TRBV4-1 to TRBJ2-7; no clear D gene. Germline CDR1 and CDR2: MGHRA and YSYEKL. This CDR3 contains 15 residues. V was cut by 1 base and J by 2 bases, with 12 bases left in between. The CDR3 sequence is CASSQGGDGAYEQYF. CDR3 nucleotide sequence: TGCGCCAGCAGCCAAGGTGGAGACGGAGCCTACGAGCAGTACTTC.

This sequence joins TRBV29-1 and TRBJ2-5; D remains unclear. Trimming cost V 4 bases and J 5 bases, with 5 bases left between them. CDR1 SQVTM and CDR2 ANQGSEA come from the germline V gene. The CDR3 has 10 amino acids. In nucleotides, the CDR3 is TGCAGCGTTGCTACCGAGACCCAGTACTTC. Encoded protein: CSVATETQYF. Looking up the rest from reference TRBV29-1 and TRBJ2-5 gives the full variable domain: SAVISQKPSRDICQRGTSLTIQCQVDSQVTMMFWYRQQPGQSLTLIATANQGSEATYESGFVIDKFPISRPNLTFSTLTVSNMSPEDSSIYLCSVATETQYFGPGTRLLVL.

This clone has just a few counts. The V call is TRBV28, the J call TRBJ2-7; D gene uncertain. The CDR3 totals 14 residues. CDR1 is MDHEN and CDR2 is SYDVKM in the germline V gene. V lost 4 bases and J lost 6, with 16 bases in between. CDR3 region: CASSYDTLVSEQYF. The CDR3 nucleotides are TGTGCCAGCAGTTACGACACCTTGGTTTCCGAGCAGTACTTC.

This chain uses TRBV6-7 with TRBJ1-5; 7 bases line up with TRBD1. TRBV6-7 counts as an open reading frame of uncertain function. The CDR3 is made up of 15 amino acids. Trimming cost V 6 bases and J 1 base; bases outside gene matches: 6. Written as DNA, the CDR3 is TGTGCCAGCAGAGGGCAGGGGGAAAGCAATCAGCCCCAGCATTTT. It translates to CASRGQGESNQPQHF.

The chain joins TRBV9 to TRBJ2-5; 8 bases are a match to TRBD2. The V segment lost 4 bases and the J segment 5 bases; nucleotides outside the gene matches: 16. There are 17 residues in the CDR3. Germline-derived CDR1 and CDR2 are SGDLS and YYNGEE. The CDR3 coding sequence is TGTGCCAGCAGCACCCGTTTGGAGAGCGGGAGTCGGGAGACCCAGTACTTC. As protein: CASSTRLESGSRETQYF.

In this sample, this clone is large (0.1 to 1%). The chain recombines TRBV28 with TRBJ1-5; 7 nucleotides match TRBD1. CDR3 size: 16 residues. The germline V gene encodes CDR1 MDHEN and CDR2 SYDVKM. V lost 1 base and J lost 3; bases outside the gene matches: 6. CDR3 in amino acids: CASSLFQGQINQPQHF. The DNA of the CDR3 is TGTGCCAGCAGTTTATTTCAGGGACAGATCAATCAGCCCCAGCATTTT.

This rearrangement joins TRBV21-1 to TRBJ1-5. TRBV21-1 is tagged as a pseudogene. The CDR3 is 18 residues long. This CDR3 is CASSQFMGLFRGNQPQHF. For the CDR3, the DNA is TGTGCCAGCAGCCAATTTATGGGACTCTTTAGGGGCAATCAGCCCCAGCATTTT.

This chain uses TRBV7-3 with TRBJ2-1; TRBD1 matches at 7 bases. In germline, CDR1 is SGHTA, CDR2 FQGTGA. This CDR3 spans 16 amino acids. The V and J ends lost 4 bases and 5 bases, in that order; junction bases with no gene match: 11. CDR3 protein: CASSSMVGQPDNEQFF. The CDR3 DNA sequence: TGTGCCAGCAGCTCAATGGTGGGACAGCCTGACAATGAGCAGTTCTTC.

As for this clone: Other DNA sequences in the same sample also yield this CDR3. The chain's CDR3 is CSVGLAGTPPYNEQFF. The CDR3 DNA follows: TGCAGCGTGGGACTAGCGGGAACGCCCCCCTACAATGAGCAGTTCTTC. The chain uses TRBV29-1 and TRBJ2-1, with TRBD2 matching 13 bases. This CDR3 has 16 residues. Unmatched junction bases numbered 7, after V lost 6 bases and J lost 2 bases. CDR1 and CDR2 from the germline V gene are SQVTM and ANQGSEA.

This chain joins TRBV6-4 and TRBJ2-2; D unresolved. The CDR3 has 14 residues. Trimming pared 0 bases from V and 6 bases from J, leaving 8 bases between. Germline V gene data show CDR1 as MRHNA and CDR2 as SNTAGT. CDR3 DNA sequence: TGTGCCAGCAGTGACTCGATACACGCCGGGGAGCTGTTTTTT. Protein: CASSDSIHAGELFF.

This chain joins TRBV7-9 and TRBJ2-1; 8 bases line up with TRBD2. CDR1 and CDR2 (germline): SEHNR, FQNEAQ (reference sequence). The length of the CDR3 is 15 residues. V dropped 1 base and J dropped 6; count of bases not matched to a gene: 5. The CDR3 DNA reads as TGTGCCAGCAGCTTAGGCCGGACTAGCAGCAATGAGCAGTTCTTC. Translation: CASSLGRTSSNEQFF.

This clone is classed as hyperexpanded. This chain uses TRBV27 with TRBJ1-6, with a possible D match to TRBD1 (6 bases). Germline V gene sequence: CDR1 MNHEY, CDR2 SMNVEV (reference sequence). The CDR3 sequence is 12 residues long. V shed 5 bases and J shed 9 bases, with 8 bases lying between them. The CDR3 region has the DNA TGTGCCAGCAGTCAGGGGACTTCACCCCTCCACTTT. Translation gives CASSQGTSPLHF.

V and J are TRBV19 and TRBJ2-5, with 13 positions matching TRBD2. CDR1 is LNHDA and CDR2 is SQIVND in the germline V gene (reference sequence). The length of the CDR3 is 18 residues. The junction had 8 bases not matched to a gene; V was cut back by 4 bases and J by 0 bases. The CDR3 region is CASSRPTSGGPYQETQYF. The CDR3 region has the DNA TGTGCCAGTAGTAGGCCGACTAGCGGGGGGCCCTACCAAGAGACCCAGTACTTC.

The V gene is TRBV19, the J gene TRBJ1-5; D is uncertain. V gave up 2 bases and J gave up 0 bases, with 8 bases separating them. Germline lookup yields CDR1 LNHDA and CDR2 SQIVND (reference sequence). This CDR3 spans 15 amino acids. The CDR3 loop is CASSINVYSNQPQHF. The CDR3 nucleotides are TGTGCCAGTAGTATAAATGTTTATAGCAATCAGCCCCAGCATTTT.

This clone was recorded only once. V and J are TRBV5-1 and TRBJ2-6; TRBD1 might be the D (6 bases). The ends were cut back, 3 bases at V and 2 bases at J, with 9 bases in the middle. Germline CDR1 and CDR2: SGHRS and YFSETQ. There are 15 residues in the CDR3. The CDR3 region is CASSSQGAGANVLTF. CDR3 bases: TGCGCCAGCAGCTCACAGGGAGCTGGGGCCAACGTCCTGACTTTC.

The gene calls are TRBV7-6 and TRBJ2-1; 10 nucleotides agree with TRBD2. V shed 6 bases, J shed 7 bases, and the junction held 12 bases outside the gene matches. Germline assignment: CDR1 SGHVS and CDR2 FNYEAQ. This CDR3 has 16 amino acids. As DNA, the CDR3 is TGTGCCAGCAGTAGGGGACTAGCGAGAATACCAAATGAGCAGTTCTTC. Protein sequence: CASSRGLARIPNEQFF.

The rearrangement uses TRBV7-9 and TRBJ2-3; 9 nucleotides agree with TRBD1. Germline V gene lookup returns CDR1 SEHNR and CDR2 FQNEAQ (reference sequence). Trimming at V came to 4 bases and at J to 4 bases, leaving 15 bases not matched to a gene. The CDR3 contains 18 residues. CDR3 residues: CASSSPLGQGSRADTQYF. The CDR3 bases are TGTGCCAGCAGCTCCCCCCTGGGACAGGGTTCTCGTGCAGATACGCAGTATTTT.

CDR3 DNA sequence: TGTGCCAGCAGCCGTAGCGGGGGGGAAGATACGCAGTATTTT. It is translated as CASSRSGGEDTQYF. The V call is TRBV6-4, the J call TRBJ2-3; 11 nucleotides agree with TRBD2. V lost 6 bases to trimming and J lost 5 bases; unmatched junction nucleotides: 4. The CDR3 extends over 14 amino acids. Germline CDR1 MRHNA, CDR2 SNTAGT.

The V call is TRBV28, the J call TRBJ2-1; TRBD1 aligns across 9 bases. The CDR3 covers 19 residues. Trimming removed 6 bases from V and 5 bases from J; junction bases left unmatched: 20. In germline, CDR1 is MDHEN, CDR2 SYDVKM. CDR3 protein: CASRPTYIRDRARDNEQFF. The CDR3, as DNA: TGTGCCAGCAGACCTACTTACATCCGGGACAGGGCTCGGGACAATGAGCAGTTCTTC.

The table lists this clone with a count of one. Here the CDR3 DNA reads TGTGCCAGCTCACTCGTTAAGGACAGTGAAGCTTTCTTT. This translates into CASSLVKDSEAFF. The chain is built from TRBV18 and TRBJ1-1, with a possible D match to TRBD1 (6 bases). From germline, CDR1 is KGHSH and CDR2 LQKENI. There are 13 residues in the CDR3. The germline V and J ends were trimmed by 4 bases and 7 bases, with 13 bases remaining between them. Based on the CDR3 plus reference TRBV18 and TRBJ1-1, the full variable domain is NAGVMQNPRHLVRRRGQEARLRCSPMKGHSHVYWYRQLPEEGLKFMVYLQKENIIDESGMPKERFSAEFPKEGPSILRIQQVVRGDSAAYFCASSLVKDSEAFFGQGTRLTVV.

As regards this clone: One end of the junction fails to match germline, which may point to a read error. Other DNA sequences from this sample encode an identical CDR3 as well. J is TRBJ2-2 and V is TRBV6-1, with TRBD2 identical over 9 bases. Germline CDR1 is MNHNS and CDR2 is SASEGT. The CDR3 sequence is 14 residues long. CDR3: CASTRTSDTGELFF. CDR3 bases: TGTGCCAGCACGAGGACTAGCGACACCGGGGAACTGTTTTTT.

This clone came up once. The gene calls are TRBV4-3 and TRBJ1-4; D may be TRBD1 (5 bases). V shed 0 bases and J shed 6 bases, with 8 bases lying between them. Germline V lookup: CDR1 LGHNA, CDR2 YSLEER. The CDR3 contains 14 residues. In DNA, the CDR3 is TGCGCCAGCAGCCAAGACAGGGTGGATGAAAAACTGTTTTTT. As protein: CASSQDRVDEKLFF.

The chain employs TRBV7-2 and TRBJ2-3; D gene ambiguous. Trimming removed 3 bases at V and 7 bases at J, with 8 bases between. The CDR3 loop spans 12 amino acids. From germline, CDR1 is SGHTA and CDR2 FQGNSA. The CDR3 sequence: CASSLEIYTQYF. The CDR3 DNA is TGTGCCAGCAGCTTGGAGATCTATACGCAGTATTTT.

The genes are TRBV9 and TRBJ1-6; the match to TRBD1 covers 11 bases. The CDR3 is made up of 18 amino acids. Germline assignment: CDR1 SGDLS and CDR2 YYNGEE. J gave up 7 bases and V 4 bases, and 13 bases lay outside the gene matches. CDR3 amino acids: CASSFLPGTGGPNSPLHF. The CDR3 nucleotides are TGTGCCAGCAGCTTTCTTCCCGGGACAGGGGGACCCAATTCACCCCTCCACTTT.

For this clone: Its ends do not fully match the called genes, so a read error is possible. CDR3 DNA sequence: TGTGCCAGCAGCGAAGCGACAGGGGTTGGGAACACTGAAGCTTTCTTT. This codes for CASSEATGVGNTEAFF. The genes are TRBV2 and TRBJ1-1; 8 bases are shared with TRBD1. This CDR3 has 16 amino acids. Looked up from germline, CDR1 is SNHLY and CDR2 is FYNNEI. Full variable domain (remainder filled in from reference TRBV2 and TRBJ1-1): EPEVTQTPSHQVTQMGQEVILRCVPISNHLYFYWYRQILGQKVEFLVSFYNNEISEKSEIFDDQFSVERPDGSNFTLKIRSTKLEDSAMYFCASSEATGVGNTEAFFGQGTRLTVV.

The gene calls are TRBV11-2 and TRBJ2-7, with D unresolved. The ends were cut back, 3 bases at V and 2 bases at J, with 8 bases in the middle. The CDR3 consists of 13 residues. Germline V gene data show CDR1 as SGHAT and CDR2 as FQNNGV. The DNA of the CDR3 is TGTGCCAGCAGCTTTACTGAAACCTACGAGCAGTACTTC. Its translation: CASSFTETYEQYF.